The T cell receptor beta chain described here comes from a study of blood T cell repertoires in COVID-19. As for the study in general: Samples representing acute and convalescent COVID-19 were sourced from the United States, Italy and Spain. Nucleic acid was either cDNA or gDNA, and it came from T cells, B-cell-depleted T cells, or PBMCs.

The study assigned cohorts using participant-reported clinical history. Produced via immunoSEQ multiplex PCR; TCRdb's table is partial and in-frame only. The top ten clones hold more than 1% of a sample with under 300,000 clones, approximately 90% of them seen once. CDR1 is LGHDT and CDR2 is YNNKEL in the germline V gene (reference sequence). The CDR3 spans 14 residues. V lost 3 bases, J lost 10 bases, and 16 bases lay in between. The receptor was isolated from a human donor in a cohort exposed to, infected with or recovered from COVID-19 (not recorded which). The donor label of this sample is uncertain. The sequenced material came from PBMCs or T cells enriched from blood (not recorded which). V usage is TRBV3-1 (or the pseudogene TRBV3-2) and J usage is TRBJ2-1; possible D gene TRBD2, 6 bases. Written as DNA, the CDR3 is TGTGCCAGCAGCCAGCAGGGACTGTTTATAGAGCAGTTCTTC. This encodes CASSQQGLFIEQFF.